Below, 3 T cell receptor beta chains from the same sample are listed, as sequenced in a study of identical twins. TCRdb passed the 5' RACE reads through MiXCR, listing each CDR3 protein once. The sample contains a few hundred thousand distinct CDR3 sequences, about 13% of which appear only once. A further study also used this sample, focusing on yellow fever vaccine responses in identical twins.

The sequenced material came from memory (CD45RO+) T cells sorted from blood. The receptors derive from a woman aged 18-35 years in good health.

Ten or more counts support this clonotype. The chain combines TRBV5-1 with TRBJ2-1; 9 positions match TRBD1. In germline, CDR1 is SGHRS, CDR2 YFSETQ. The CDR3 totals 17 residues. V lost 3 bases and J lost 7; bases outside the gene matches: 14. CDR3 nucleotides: TGCGCCAGCAGCTCATCTACGGGACAGGGCCGAACAAATGAGCAGTTCTTC. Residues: CASSSSTGQGRTNEQFF.

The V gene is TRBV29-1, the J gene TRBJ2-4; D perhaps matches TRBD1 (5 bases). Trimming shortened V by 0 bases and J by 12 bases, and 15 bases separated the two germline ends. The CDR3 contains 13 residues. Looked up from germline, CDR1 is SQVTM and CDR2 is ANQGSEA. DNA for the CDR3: TGCAGCGTTGAAGATCGCGCAGGGCACCCTCAGTACTTC. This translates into CSVEDRAGHPQYF.

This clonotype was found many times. The CDR3 nucleotides are TGCAGCGTTGTATCGGCTAACATGGGAACCGGGGAGCTGTTTTTT. This translates into CSVVSANMGTGELFF. The rearrangement links TRBV29-1 to TRBJ2-2, with no clear D. The V end was cut by 4 bases, the J end by 5 bases, with 17 bases between. The CDR3 runs to 15 residues. CDR1 and CDR2 (germline): SQVTM, ANQGSEA.